The 27 T cell receptor beta chains below come from one sample, sequenced in a study of cytotoxic CD8 clonotypes in ibrutinib-treated CLL. Assay used: immunoSEQ multiplex PCR; TCRdb lists only in-frame clones, some missing. The sample yields more than 85,000 clones, around 77% seen once. Sample: PBMCs, taken after 24 months of ibrutinib treatment. These receptor sequences come from a human donor with chronic lymphocytic leukemia.

A remark on this clone: Germline and junction disagree at one end, which may indicate a read error. The V gene is TRBV14, the J gene TRBJ1-2; D gene unclear. The V gene's germline CDR1 is SGHDN and CDR2 FVKESK. There are 12 residues in the CDR3. CDR3 amino acids: CASSAARLGLDF. The CDR3 DNA is TGTGCCAGCAGCGCTGCGAGACTTGGGTTGGACTTC.

The chain couples TRBV10-1 to TRBJ2-7; D possibly corresponds to TRBD2 (6 bases). Germline V gene lookup returns CDR1 WNHNN and CDR2 SYGVQD (reference sequence). Trimming stripped 3 bases from V and 2 bases from J, with 8 bases between. This CDR3 has 13 residues. For the CDR3, the DNA is TGCGCCAGCAGTGATGGGGGGACCTACGAGCAGTACTTC. Protein sequence: CASSDGGTYEQYF.

This clone was picked up one time. The CDR3 is CASSSRDIYTEAFF. The CDR3 DNA reads TGCGCCAGCAGCTCGCGGGACATTTACACTGAAGCTTTCTTT. The chain recombines TRBV5-1 with TRBJ1-1; TRBD1 might be the D (6 bases). Germline loops: CDR1 SGHRS, CDR2 YFSETQ. The CDR3 covers 14 residues. The V end lost 3 bases, the J end lost 3 bases, and 12 bases lay between the germline ends.

Only one count was recorded for this clone. V is TRBV27 and J is TRBJ2-1; 10 nucleotides align to TRBD2. The CDR3 spans 14 residues. CDR1 is MNHEY, CDR2 SMNVEV, per germline (reference sequence). The J segment lost 8 bases and the V segment lost 6 bases, leaving 7 bases of the junction unmatched. CDR3 region: CASRKAGGPYEQFF. The CDR3 nucleotides are TGTGCCAGCAGGAAAGCGGGAGGGCCCTATGAGCAGTTCTTC.

This clone qualifies as large. V is TRBV13 and J is TRBJ2-1; D is possibly TRBD2 (6 bases). With 5 bases removed from V and 8 bases from J, the gap between germline ends came to 13 bases. Germline V gene data show CDR1 as PRHDT and CDR2 as FYEKMQ (reference sequence). The CDR3 sequence is 13 residues long. The CDR3 DNA is TGTGCCAGCAGCCTCCCCCAGCGGGATGAGCAGTTCTTC. Translating it yields CASSLPQRDEQFF.

This rearrangement joins TRBV4-1 to TRBJ2-5; D remains unclear. Germline-derived CDR1 and CDR2 are MGHRA and YSYEKL. The V and J ends lost 0 bases and 4 bases respectively, with 15 bases between them. The CDR3 is made up of 16 amino acids. The CDR3 DNA follows: TGCGCCAGCAGCCAAGATTGGGCTTCGAGAGGAGAGACCCAGTACTTC. Its protein product is CASSQDWASRGETQYF.

The genes are TRBV28 and TRBJ1-5; D uncertain. The V gene lost 3 bases and the J gene lost 4 bases, with 13 bases spanning the gap. Germline CDR1 and CDR2: MDHEN and SYDVKM. The CDR3 covers 15 residues. The CDR3 region is CASSLGLGKNQPQHF. The CDR3 region has the DNA TGTGCCAGCAGTTTGGGGTTGGGGAAAAATCAGCCCCAGCATTTT. Combining the CDR3 with reference TRBV28 and TRBJ1-5 gives the whole variable domain DVKVTQSSRYLVKRTGEKVFLECVQDMDHENMFWYRQDPGLGLRLIYFSYDVKMKEKGDIPEGYSVSREKKERFSLILESASTNQTSMYLCASSLGLGKNQPQHFGDGTRLSIL.

The chain couples TRBV29-1 to TRBJ2-7, with D possibly TRBD2 on 7 matching bases. This CDR3 contains 12 residues. Trimming stripped 5 bases from V and 5 bases from J, with 13 bases between. Germline CDR1 and CDR2: SQVTM and ANQGSEA. The CDR3 region has the DNA TGCAGCGTTTCTCGGGGGGCCCACGAGCAGTACTTC. Translating gives CSVSRGAHEQYF.

This chain uses TRBV7-8 with TRBJ1-5, with D tentatively TRBD1 (6 bases). There are 17 residues in the CDR3. Germline assignment: CDR1 SGHVS and CDR2 FQNEAQ. V was pared by 5 bases and J by 1 base, with 18 bases between. In DNA form, the CDR3 reads TGTGCCAGCAGCCAGGGGACCGGGGGCGGGAGCAATCAGCCCCAGCATTTT. It yields the protein CASSQGTGGGSNQPQHF. The whole variable domain, remainder taken from reference TRBV7-8 and TRBJ1-5, is GAGVSQSPRYKVAKRGQDVALRCDPISGHVSLFWYQQALGQGPEFLTYFQNEAQLDKSGLPSDRFFAERPEGSVSTLKIQRTQQEDSAVYLCASSQGTGGGSNQPQHFGDGTRLSIL.

This clone was observed once. J is TRBJ2-3 and V is TRBV19, with D tentatively TRBD2 (6 bases). Per the germline V gene, CDR1 is LNHDA and CDR2 is SQIVND (reference sequence). The CDR3 consists of 16 residues. V lost 3 bases, J lost 0 bases, and 13 bases lay in between. For the CDR3, the DNA is TGTGCCAGTAGTATCTCTCGGGGGTTGAGCACAGATACGCAGTATTTT. Translation gives CASSISRGLSTDTQYF.

The chain recombines TRBV11-2 with TRBJ2-1; D is uncertain. The V and J ends lost 1 base and 3 bases respectively, with 7 bases between them. The CDR3 is 14 residues long. Germline-derived CDR1 and CDR2 are SGHAT and FQNNGV. CDR3 residues: CASSLGTIYNEQFF. The DNA of the CDR3 is TGTGCCAGCAGCTTAGGAACGATCTACAATGAGCAGTTCTTC.

CDR3 loop: CASSPRDSGNTIYF. In DNA, the CDR3 is TGTGCCAGCAGTCCCAGGGATAGTGGAAACACCATATATTTT. The chain employs TRBV6-1 and TRBJ1-3; tentative D call: TRBD1 (5 bases). This CDR3 is 14 amino acids long. Germline CDR1 MNHNS, CDR2 SASEGT. Trimming took off 5 bases at V and 3 bases at J, with 11 bases between the two ends.

J is TRBJ2-1 and V is TRBV18, with D possibly being TRBD2 (6 bases). CDR3 length: 16 amino acids. In germline, CDR1 is KGHSH, CDR2 LQKENI. With 3 bases removed from V and 0 bases from J, the gap between germline ends came to 12 bases. The CDR3: CASSPSLAYSYNEQFF. DNA of the CDR3: TGTGCCAGCTCACCCTCTCTAGCGTACTCCTACAATGAGCAGTTCTTC.

CDR3 loop: CASSLGGRSTEAFF. The CDR3 DNA follows: TGTGCCAGCAGCTTGGGGGGCCGTTCCACTGAAGCTTTCTTT. The V call is TRBV5-8, the J call TRBJ1-1, with D perhaps TRBD1 (5 bases). Germline V CDR1 and CDR2: SGHTS, YDEGEE. The CDR3 has 14 amino acids. V was clipped by 0 bases and J by 4 bases, with 10 bases between them.

V and J are TRBV23-1 and TRBJ1-1; maybe TRBD1 (6 bases). TRBV23-1 is noted as an ORF with a role that remains uncertain. The CDR3 is 13 residues long. The V gene lost 6 bases and the J gene lost 0 bases, with 8 bases spanning the gap. CDR3 protein: CASRGTLNTEAFF. CDR3 sequence (DNA): TGCGCCAGCAGGGGGACACTGAACACTGAAGCTTTCTTT.

This chain uses TRBV5-1 with TRBJ1-1; TRBD1 agrees at 7 bases. The V gene end was trimmed by 4 bases and the J gene end by 1 base; junction bases not matched to a gene: 7. The CDR3 totals 15 residues. Germline V lookup: CDR1 SGHRS, CDR2 YFSETQ. The CDR3, as DNA: TGCGCCAGCAGCCCTCACCGGGACAGGAACACTGAAGCTTTCTTT. This translates into CASSPHRDRNTEAFF.

This clone occurred a few times. The rearrangement joins TRBV30 to TRBJ1-5; D not resolved. V lost 1 base, J lost 0 bases, and 4 bases lay in between. The germline CDR1 and CDR2 sequences are GTSNPN and SVGIG (reference sequence). The CDR3 extends over 13 amino acids. CDR3 amino acids: CAWSEASNQPQHF. CDR3 DNA sequence: TGTGCCTGGAGTGAGGCTAGCAATCAGCCCCAGCATTTT.

The chain couples TRBV28 to TRBJ1-6; perhaps TRBD1 as D (6 bases). The CDR3 covers 14 residues. V gave up 7 bases and J gave up 3 bases, with 10 bases separating them. Germline loops: CDR1 MDHEN, CDR2 SYDVKM. CDR3 region: CASKQGNYNSPLHF. The CDR3 DNA follows: TGTGCCAGCAAACAGGGCAACTATAATTCACCCCTCCACTTT.

V usage is TRBV5-1 and J usage is TRBJ2-1, with TRBD2 matching 9 bases. Unmatched junction bases numbered 1, after V lost 0 bases and J lost 3 bases. CDR1 and CDR2 (germline): SGHRS, YFSETQ. This CDR3 has 15 residues. This CDR3 reads CASSLASGIYNEQFF. The CDR3 DNA reads as TGCGCCAGCAGCTTGGCTAGCGGGATCTACAATGAGCAGTTCTTC.

Comments on this clone: Mismatch with germline at one junction end may stem from a read error. The V gene is TRBV27, the J gene TRBJ2-7, with 12 nucleotides matching TRBD2. The CDR3 totals 9 residues. Per germline, CDR1 MNHEY and CDR2 SMNVEV (reference sequence). The CDR3 sequence: CSNRLAGAF. In DNA, the CDR3 is TGTTCCAACCGACTAGCGGGGGCCTTC.

CDR3 loop: CASLGASCEQYF. The CDR3 nucleotides read TGTGCTTCTCTGGGGGCATCATGCGAGCAGTACTTC. This chain joins TRBV12-5 and TRBJ2-7; a weak D match, TRBD1 (6 bases). Germline loops: CDR1 LGHNT, CDR2 FRNRAP. The CDR3 totals 12 residues. V was clipped by 11 bases and J by 6 bases, with 17 bases between them.

Here the CDR3 reads CASSIPPPHQPQHF. In nucleotides, the CDR3 is TGTGCCAGTAGTATCCCCCCGCCCCATCAGCCCCAGCATTTT. The rearrangement links TRBV19 to TRBJ1-5; D is ambiguous. V shed 3 bases and J shed 5 bases, with 11 bases lying between them. Germline V gene sequence: CDR1 LNHDA, CDR2 SQIVND (reference sequence). This CDR3 contains 14 residues. Combining the CDR3 with reference TRBV19 and TRBJ1-5 gives the whole variable domain DGGITQSPKYLFRKEGQNVTLSCEQNLNHDAMYWYRQDPGQGLRLIYYSQIVNDFQKGDIAEGYSVSREKKESFPLTVTSAQKNPTAFYLCASSIPPPHQPQHFGDGTRLSIL.

The V gene is TRBV25-1, the J gene TRBJ1-2, with D tentatively TRBD1 (6 bases). Germline loops: CDR1 MGHDK, CDR2 SYGVNS. The V end was cut by 6 bases, the J end by 6 bases, with 17 bases between. There are 14 residues in the CDR3. CDR3 DNA sequence: TGTGCCAGCAGCCCTGGGCCGGGGGCGGATGGCTACACCTTC. Protein: CASSPGPGADGYTF.

This clone showed up just a few times. The chain couples TRBV5-1 to TRBJ1-2, with D possibly being TRBD1 (6 bases). The length of the CDR3 is 16 residues. From germline, CDR1 is SGHRS and CDR2 YFSETQ. V was pared by 0 bases and J by 1 base, with 13 bases between. The CDR3 nucleotides are TGCGCCAGCAGCTTGGGGGACAAGGCCTTTAACTATGGCTACACCTTC. Its protein is CASSLGDKAFNYGYTF.

This chain connects TRBV27 to TRBJ2-5; TRBD2 aligns across 11 bases. Trimming at V came to 8 bases and at J to 3 bases, leaving 5 bases not matched to a gene. CDR3 size: 14 residues. Looked up from germline, CDR1 is MNHEY and CDR2 is SMNVEV (reference sequence). In DNA, the CDR3 is TGTGCCAGCGCCCCACTAGCGGGAGAAGAGACCCAGTACTTC. The encoded protein is CASAPLAGEETQYF.

This clone appeared a few times. The rearrangement uses TRBV18 and TRBJ1-3; 11 nucleotides align to TRBD1. Per the germline V gene, CDR1 is KGHSH and CDR2 is LQKENI. The trim removed 3 bases at V and 0 bases at J, leaving 10 bases unmatched. This CDR3 comprises 19 residues. CDR3 in amino acids: CASSPPGQGVSGSGNTIYF. Written as DNA, the CDR3 is TGTGCCAGCTCACCGCCGGGACAGGGGGTCTCCGGCTCTGGAAACACCATATATTTT.

The CDR3 region has the DNA TGTGCCAGCAGCTTTGATGGTGGGTACCAAGAGACCCAGTACTTC. This codes for CASSFDGGYQETQYF. The V gene is TRBV6-1, the J gene TRBJ2-5; D unresolved. The CDR3 is 15 amino acids. V was clipped by 6 bases and J by 0 bases, with 14 bases between them. Germline CDR1 reads MNHNS; CDR2 reads SASEGT.